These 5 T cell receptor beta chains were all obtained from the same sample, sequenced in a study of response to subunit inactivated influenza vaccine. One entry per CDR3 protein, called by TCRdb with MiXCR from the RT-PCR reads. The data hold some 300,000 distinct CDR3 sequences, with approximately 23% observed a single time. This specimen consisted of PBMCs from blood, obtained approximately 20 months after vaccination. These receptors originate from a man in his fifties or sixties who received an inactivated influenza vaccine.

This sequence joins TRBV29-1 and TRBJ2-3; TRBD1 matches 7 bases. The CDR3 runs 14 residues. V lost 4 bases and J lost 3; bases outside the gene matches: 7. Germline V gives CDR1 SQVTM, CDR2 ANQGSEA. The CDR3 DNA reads TGCAGCGTTGCCGCAGGGGGAGAAACAGATACGCAGTATTTT. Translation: CSVAAGGETDTQYF.

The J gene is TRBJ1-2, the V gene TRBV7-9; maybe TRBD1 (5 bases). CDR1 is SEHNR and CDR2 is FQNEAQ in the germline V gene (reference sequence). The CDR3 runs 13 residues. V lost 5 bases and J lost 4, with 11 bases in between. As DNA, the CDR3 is TGTGCCAGCAGCCGGGACTCCGGCTATGGCTACACCTTC. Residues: CASSRDSGYGYTF.

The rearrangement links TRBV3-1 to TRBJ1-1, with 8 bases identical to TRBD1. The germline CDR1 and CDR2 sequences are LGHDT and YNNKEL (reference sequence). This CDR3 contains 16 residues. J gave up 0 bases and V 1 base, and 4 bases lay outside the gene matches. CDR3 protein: CASSQAQGALNTEAFF. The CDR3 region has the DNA TGTGCCAGCAGCCAAGCGCAGGGGGCATTGAACACTGAAGCTTTCTTT.

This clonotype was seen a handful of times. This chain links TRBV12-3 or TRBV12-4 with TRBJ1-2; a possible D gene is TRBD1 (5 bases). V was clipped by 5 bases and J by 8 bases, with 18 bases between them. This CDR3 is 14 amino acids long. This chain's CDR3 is CASSPAGQGGGYTF. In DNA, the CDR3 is TGTGCCAGCAGTCCGGCCGGACAAGGTGGAGGCTACACCTTC.

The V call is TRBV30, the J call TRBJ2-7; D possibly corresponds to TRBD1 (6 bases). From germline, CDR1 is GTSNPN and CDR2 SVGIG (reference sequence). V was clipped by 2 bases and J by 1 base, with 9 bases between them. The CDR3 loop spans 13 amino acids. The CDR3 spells CAWSQGLSYEQYF. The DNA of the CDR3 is TGTGCCTGGAGTCAGGGGCTTTCCTACGAGCAGTACTTC.